These 17 T cell receptor beta chains were sequenced from one sample in a study of T cell changes during pregnancy in multiple sclerosis. The assay was immunoSEQ multiplex PCR, and TCRdb's table has in-frame clones only and misses some. Found here are about 68,000 clones, 80% to 95% of them singletons; the top ten hold 3% to 4%. The material was peripheral blood, obtained after pregnancy. The receptors originated from a female donor in good health, enrolled as a control in a pregnancy study.

J is TRBJ1-4 and V is TRBV13, with D maybe TRBD1 (6 bases). The V gene lost 3 bases and the J gene lost 3 bases, with 11 bases spanning the gap. Germline V gene data show CDR1 as PRHDT and CDR2 as FYEKMQ (reference sequence). There are 15 residues in the CDR3. Here the CDR3 reads CASSFGQIANEKLFF. For the CDR3, the DNA is TGTGCCAGCAGCTTCGGACAGATAGCTAATGAAAAACTGTTTTTT.

This clone was seen a single time. The chain recombines TRBV7-2 with TRBJ2-7, with D tentatively TRBD1 (5 bases). This CDR3 region has 13 residues. CDR1 and CDR2 from the germline V gene are SGHTA and FQGNSA. Trimming removed 2 bases from V and 3 bases from J, with 8 bases in between. This CDR3 is CASSLTQGYEQYF. DNA for the CDR3: TGTGCCAGCAGCTTAACCCAGGGCTACGAGCAGTACTTC.

The rearrangement joins TRBV10-1 to TRBJ1-1; tentative D call: TRBD1 (5 bases). This CDR3 contains 12 residues. The V gene's germline CDR1 is WNHNN and CDR2 SYGVQD (reference sequence). V lost 3 bases and J lost 4, with 6 bases in between. The CDR3 DNA reads as TGCGCCAGCAGTGACAGGGTCACTGAAGCTTTCTTT. Translated, it gives CASSDRVTEAFF.

V is TRBV12-2 and J is TRBJ2-1; TRBD2, the D gene given by the table, was not confirmed from the DNA. TRBV12-2 is a pseudogene locus. This CDR3 spans 14 amino acids. As DNA, the CDR3 is TGTGCAAGTCGCTTAGCAGCCCGGGTCAATGAGCAGTTCTTC. This codes for CASRLAARVNEQFF.

This clone appeared once. The rearrangement uses TRBV5-1 and TRBJ2-2; possible D gene TRBD1, 7 bases. Germline CDR1 reads SGHRS; CDR2 reads YFSETQ. V shed 5 bases and J shed 6 bases, with 14 bases lying between them. The CDR3 is made up of 14 amino acids. The CDR3 DNA is TGCGCCAGCAGTGGAGGGGGCTCGGCCGGGGAGCTGTTTTTT. As protein: CASSGGGSAGELFF.

The chain links TRBV4-3 to TRBJ2-3; D ambiguous. The CDR3 is made up of 14 amino acids. The V gene lost 0 bases and the J gene lost 3 bases, with 7 bases spanning the gap. CDR1 is LGHNA and CDR2 is YSLEER in the germline V gene. This CDR3 is CASSQDIGTDTQYF. CDR3 bases: TGCGCCAGCAGCCAAGATATCGGGACAGATACGCAGTATTTT.

This chain connects TRBV27 to TRBJ2-1, with 14 bases lining up with TRBD2. This CDR3 spans 17 amino acids. Per the germline V gene, CDR1 is MNHEY and CDR2 is SMNVEV (reference sequence). Germline trimming cut 5 bases from V and 4 bases from J; bases unmatched to any gene: 7. CDR3 region: CASSPGTSGRRYNEQFF. In nucleotides, the CDR3 is TGTGCCAGCAGTCCCGGGACTAGCGGGAGAAGGTACAATGAGCAGTTCTTC.

The chain links TRBV4-1 to TRBJ2-7; the match to TRBD1 covers 8 bases. V lost 6 bases and J lost 2; bases outside the gene matches: 12. The CDR3 spans 16 residues. Looked up from germline, CDR1 is MGHRA and CDR2 is YSYEKL. In nucleotides, the CDR3 is TGCGCCAGCAGAGCCGTTGGACAGGGCCATCCCTACGAGCAGTACTTC. Protein sequence: CASRAVGQGHPYEQYF.

This chain joins TRBV14 and TRBJ2-3, with D perhaps TRBD1 (6 bases). This CDR3 comprises 17 residues. Trimming left V 4 bases short and J 2 bases short, with 19 bases between. From germline, CDR1 is SGHDN and CDR2 FVKESK. CDR3 coding DNA: TGTGCCAGCAGCCCCCAGAGGGGGACACCCAACACAGATACGCAGTATTTT. This encodes CASSPQRGTPNTDTQYF.

The V gene is TRBV7-9, the J gene TRBJ2-5, with D perhaps TRBD2 (7 bases). The germline V and J ends were trimmed by 4 bases and 1 base, with 13 bases remaining between them. The germline gives CDR1 SEHNR, CDR2 FQNEAQ (reference sequence). CDR3 length equals 15 residues. The CDR3 region is CASSSQRGAQETQYF. In DNA form, the CDR3 reads TGTGCCAGCAGCTCGCAACGGGGGGCCCAAGAGACCCAGTACTTC.

This chain uses TRBV27 with TRBJ2-5; TRBD1 matches 8 bases. The V and J ends lost 3 bases and 5 bases, in that order; junction bases with no gene match: 8. Looked up from germline, CDR1 is MNHEY and CDR2 is SMNVEV (reference sequence). The CDR3 contains 15 residues. CDR3 sequence: CASSFSPGGYETQYF. CDR3 nucleotides: TGTGCCAGCAGTTTCTCCCCAGGGGGCTACGAGACCCAGTACTTC.

The rearrangement links TRBV28 to TRBJ1-5, with 8 bases fitting TRBD1. V was pared by 5 bases and J by 5 bases, with 8 bases of the junction left unmatched. Germline CDR1 reads MDHEN; CDR2 reads SYDVKM. This CDR3 is built from 15 residues. The DNA of the CDR3 is TGTGCCAGCAGTCTTCGGACAGGGTCGTATCAGCCCCAGCATTTT. Amino acids: CASSLRTGSYQPQHF. Full variable domain (remainder filled in from reference TRBV28 and TRBJ1-5): DVKVTQSSRYLVKRTGEKVFLECVQDMDHENMFWYRQDPGLGLRLIYFSYDVKMKEKGDIPEGYSVSREKKERFSLILESASTNQTSMYLCASSLRTGSYQPQHFGDGTRLSIL.

This sequence joins TRBV6-5 and TRBJ1-2; TRBD1 is a possible D gene (5 bases). The CDR3 has 13 amino acids. Trimming stripped 5 bases from V and 3 bases from J, with 10 bases between. Germline CDR1 and CDR2: MNHEY and SVGAGI. The CDR3 spells CASSNRQYYGYTF. The DNA for the CDR3 is TGTGCCAGCAGTAACCGACAGTACTATGGCTACACCTTC.

The chain is built from TRBV28 and TRBJ1-2; D perhaps matches TRBD1 (6 bases). There are 14 residues in the CDR3. Between the trimmed V and J ends, which lost 3 bases and 4 bases, there was a span of 12 bases. The V gene's germline CDR1 is MDHEN and CDR2 SYDVKM. This chain's CDR3 is CASSLRQASYGYTF. In DNA form, the CDR3 reads TGTGCCAGCAGTTTGCGACAGGCCAGCTATGGCTACACCTTC.

The J gene is TRBJ2-3, the V gene TRBV7-6; TRBD1 matches 7 bases. Germline CDR1 is SGHVS and CDR2 is FNYEAQ. The CDR3 has 14 residues. The junction had 4 bases not matched to a gene; V was cut back by 1 base and J by 6 bases. For the CDR3, the DNA is TGTGCCAGCAGCTTAGTGATACAGGGGGATACGCAGTATTTT. Protein sequence: CASSLVIQGDTQYF.

The DNA for the CDR3 is TGTGCCAGCAGTGACTGGCTAGCGGGAGCCAGTAGGGACACCGGGGAGCTGTTTTTT. It yields the protein CASSDWLAGASRDTGELFF. The chain recombines TRBV27 with TRBJ2-2, with 10 bases that match TRBD2. Germline assignment: CDR1 MNHEY and CDR2 SMNVEV (reference sequence). The CDR3 contains 19 residues. Trimming cost V 5 bases and J 3 bases; bases outside gene matches: 15.

V is TRBV21-1 and J is TRBJ1-2. TRBV21-1 has pseudogene status. This CDR3 has 16 amino acids. CDR3 in amino acids: CASSKDWSPGDYGYTF. CDR3 coding DNA: TGTGCCAGCAGCAAAGACTGGTCCCCCGGGGACTATGGCTACACCTTC.